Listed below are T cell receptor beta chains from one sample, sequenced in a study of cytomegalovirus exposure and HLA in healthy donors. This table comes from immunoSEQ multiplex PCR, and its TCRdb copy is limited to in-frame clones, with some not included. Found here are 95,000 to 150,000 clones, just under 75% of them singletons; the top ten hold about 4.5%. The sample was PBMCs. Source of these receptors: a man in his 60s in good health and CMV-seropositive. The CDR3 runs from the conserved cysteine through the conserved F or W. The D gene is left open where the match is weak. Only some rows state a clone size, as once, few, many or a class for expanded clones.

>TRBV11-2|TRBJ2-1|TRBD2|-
TGTGCCAGCAGCCCGCTGGGACTAATCCCGGTAAATGAGCAGTTCTTC
CASSPLGLIPVNEQFF
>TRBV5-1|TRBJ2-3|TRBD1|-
TGCGCCAGCAGCTTGGCCACGACAGGGTACACAGATACGCAGTATTTT
CASSLATTGYTDTQYF
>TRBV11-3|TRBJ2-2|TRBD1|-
TGTGCCAGCAGCTTTCCCCGGACAGGCCTCCTTCAATTGAACACCGGGGAGCTGTTTTTT
CASSFPRTGLLQLNTGELFF
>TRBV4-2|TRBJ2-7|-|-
TGTGCCAGCAGCCGGTATACCGCGGGACAGACCTACGAGCAGTACTTC
CASSRYTAGQTYEQYF
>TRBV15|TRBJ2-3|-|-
TGTGCCACAAGCCGGGTAAGGCCAGATACGCAGTATTTT
CATSRVRPDTQYF
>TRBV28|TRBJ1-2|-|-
TGTGCCACCCTCCCACTGAGAGGGCTTGGCTACACCTTC
CATLPLRGLGYTF
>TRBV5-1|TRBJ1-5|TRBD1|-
TGCGCCAGCAGCTTCGGGACAGGGAGTCATCAGCCCCAGCATTTT
CASSFGTGSHQPQHF
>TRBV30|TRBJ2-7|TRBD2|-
TGTGCCTGGAGTATCGGGACTAGAGACGAGCAGTACTTC
CAWSIGTRDEQYF
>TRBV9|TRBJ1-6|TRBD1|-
TGTGCCAGCAGCCCTAGACAGGGAGGCTCACCCCTCCACTTT
CASSPRQGGSPLHF
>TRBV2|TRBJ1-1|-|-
TGTGCCAGCGGGGGGAGTAGGGTGGTCACTGAAGCTTTCTTT
CASGGSRVVTEAFF
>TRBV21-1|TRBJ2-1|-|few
TGTGCCAGCCCACGACTAGCTCCATTAAGCTCCTACAATGAGCAGTTCTTC
CASPRLAPLSSYNEQFF
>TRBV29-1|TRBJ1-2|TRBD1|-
TGCAGCGGAACAGGGGCCTATGGCTACACCTTC
CSGTGAYGYTF
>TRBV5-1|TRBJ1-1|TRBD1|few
TGCGCCAGCAGCGGGAACAGGGGAGAAGCTTTCTTT
CASSGNRGEAFF
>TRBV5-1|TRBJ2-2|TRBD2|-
TGCGCCAGCAGCGTAGTAGCGGGGGGCAACGGGGAGCTGTTTTTT
CASSVVAGGNGELFF
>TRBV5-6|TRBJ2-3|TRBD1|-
TGTGCCAGCAGCTCTACAGGGGTTTGGGGTACGCAGTATTTT
CASSSTGVWGTQYF